This paragraph covers one T cell receptor beta chain sequence. Its binding antigen is unknown. There are no base qualities to consult, and no much larger clone falls within one base. TCRbeta CDR3 regions were amplified from genomic DNA using the immunoSEQ Assay, a bias-controlled multiplex PCR. On the authors' methods: The number of nucleated cells in each sample was estimated from the amplification of reference gene primers within the assay. To quantify the absolute abundance of each unique TCRbeta CDR3 rearrangement, sequence reads were collapsed and filtered. Productive Simpson clonality was computed per sample as the square root of Simpson's diversity index over productive rearrangements. TCRdb retrieved this table from immuneACCESS and kept in-frame rearrangements only. Not all clones are present; in checked studies, unresolved V genes account for under half, and no reason is known for the remainder. The V and J calls and the clone size are those of that table, but D and trimming were determined from the DNA. This sample lists a few hundred thousand clones; approximately 90% were detected once. The leading ten clones occupy approximately 13% of the sample.

For CDR1 and CDR2, the germline V gene (reference sequence) lists SEHNR and FQNEAQ. Reading from cysteine to phenylalanine, the CDR3 counts 15 amino acids. Only the CDR3 portion is preserved as DNA: 45 bases, with reading frame beginning at the first base. V is trimmed back by 5 bases and J by 4 bases, and the junction contains 11 bases that no gene match accounts for. This specimen comes from a study of blood T cell repertoires in COVID-19 (dated by TCRdb to 2018 to 2020). With respect to the entire study: Collaborator samples came from the United States, Italy and Spain and covered acute and convalescent phases of COVID-19. A freely available public database, intended as a resource for researchers studying the immune response to SARS-CoV-2, is where the repertoires were released. Samples came from the ongoing ImmuneRACE study (first 160 participants) plus 1,254 subjects from 6 global collaborators. A de-identified subject ID, COVID-19 status, age in years and sex were almost always included in the sample metadata. HLA class I and class II types, where available, came from metadata supplied by the sample provider rather than from assay-based typing. The material from the prospective study consisted of cDNA or gDNA derived from T cells, B-cell-depleted T cells, or PBMCs. Subjects who had been exposed to COVID-19, were actively infected with it, or had recovered from it provided the deeply sampled blood TCRbeta repertoires that made up the dataset.

The full study reports these points: How much clinical and demographic metadata was included differed by source and by participant, and the metadata was provided uncurated.

Whole blood was collected in K2EDTA tubes by collaborating institutions according to the institutions' own protocols. For TCRbeta analysis, collaborators shipped samples as frozen whole blood, isolated PBMCs, or DNA extracted from either of those sample types. This TCR derives from a woman aged 60-70 years with acute or convalescent COVID-19. Sequencing used peripheral blood. The chain uses TRBV7-9 and TRBJ2-7; 7 of the junction bases match TRBD2. The CDR3 has the sequence CASSPEGRGSYEQYF. The nucleotide sequence reads TGTGCCAGCAGCCCCGAGGGGAGGGGTTCATACGAGCAGTACTTC.